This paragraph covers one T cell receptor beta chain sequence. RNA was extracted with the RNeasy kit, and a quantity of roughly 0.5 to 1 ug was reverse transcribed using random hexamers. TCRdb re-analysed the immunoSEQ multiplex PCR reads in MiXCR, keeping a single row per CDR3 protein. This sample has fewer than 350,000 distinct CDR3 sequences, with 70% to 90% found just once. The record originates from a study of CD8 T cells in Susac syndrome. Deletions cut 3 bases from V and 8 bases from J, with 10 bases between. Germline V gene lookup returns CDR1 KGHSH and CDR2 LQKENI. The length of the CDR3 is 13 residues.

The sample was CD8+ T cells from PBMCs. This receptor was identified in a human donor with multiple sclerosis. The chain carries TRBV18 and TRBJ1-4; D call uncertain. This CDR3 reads CASSPEEGEKLFF. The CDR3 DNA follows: TGTGCCAGCTCACCCGAGGAAGGGGAAAAACTGTTTTTT.